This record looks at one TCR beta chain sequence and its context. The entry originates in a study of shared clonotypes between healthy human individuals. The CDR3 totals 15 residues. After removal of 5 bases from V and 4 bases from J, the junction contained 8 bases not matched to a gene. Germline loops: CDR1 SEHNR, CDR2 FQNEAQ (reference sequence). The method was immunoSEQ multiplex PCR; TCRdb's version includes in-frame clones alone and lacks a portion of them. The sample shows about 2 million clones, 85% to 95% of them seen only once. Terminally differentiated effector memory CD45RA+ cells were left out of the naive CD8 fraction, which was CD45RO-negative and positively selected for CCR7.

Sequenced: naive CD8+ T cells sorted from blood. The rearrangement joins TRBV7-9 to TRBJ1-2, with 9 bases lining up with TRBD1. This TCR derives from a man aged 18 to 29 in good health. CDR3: CASSVTGGMGYGYTF. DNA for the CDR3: TGTGCCAGCAGCGTCACAGGGGGCATGGGCTATGGCTACACCTTC. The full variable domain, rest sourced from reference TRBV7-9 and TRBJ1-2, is DTGVSQNPRHKITKRGQNVTFRCDPISEHNRLYWYRQTLGQGPEFLTYFQNEAQLEKSRLLSDRFSAERPKGSFSTLEIQRTEQGDSAMYLCASSVTGGMGYGYTFGSGTRLTVV.